The 7 T cell receptor beta chains in this list originate from one sample, sequenced in a study of T cell responses to AZD1222 COVID-19 vaccine (dated by TCRdb to the early 2020s). The sample's time point, from its label and the paper: baseline before first vaccination. Explained via the paper, the treatment or condition label denotes: meningococcal conjugate vaccine given as trial control. The receptor library was made with the immunoSEQ multiplex PCR assay. In its TCRdb copy, this immuneACCESS table keeps in-frame sequences only and misses some clones. Where compared with another copy, unresolved V genes explain less than half of these, and the others have no known cause. Within this sample are 130,000 or so clones, with 80% to 90% of them counted one time only. The ten largest clones add up to approximately 12% of the sample. The sample consisted of peripheral blood, taken on day 0 of MenACWY control vaccination. The receptor set was obtained from an adult in good health.

This rearrangement joins TRBV11-3 to TRBJ1-6, with D tentatively TRBD1 (6 bases). V gave up 0 bases and J gave up 12 bases, with 9 bases separating them. CDR3 size: 13 residues. Germline assignment: CDR1 SGHNT and CDR2 YENEEA. In DNA form, the CDR3 reads TGTGCCAGCAGCTTAGAGGGGGCAAAACCCCTCCACTTT. This codes for CASSLEGAKPLHF.

In nucleotides, the CDR3 is TGTGCCAGCAGTTACTCGGAGGGGCTGGGCACTGAAGCTTTCTTT. It specifies CASSYSEGLGTEAFF. The V gene is TRBV6-2 or TRBV6-3, the J gene TRBJ1-1, with D perhaps TRBD1 (5 bases). Germline CDR1 reads MNHEY; CDR2 reads SVGEGT. Trimming removed 0 bases from V and 4 bases from J, with 12 bases in between. The CDR3 consists of 15 residues.

The rearrangement joins TRBV5-1 to TRBJ1-5; tentatively, D is TRBD1 (6 bases). V lost 0 bases, J lost 7 bases, and 17 bases lay in between. This CDR3 has 16 residues. CDR1 and CDR2 from the germline V gene are SGHRS and YFSETQ. CDR3 nucleotide sequence: TGCGCCAGCAGCTTGGCGGAGGGGGGGGCAGGCCAGCCCCAGCATTTT. Its protein is CASSLAEGGAGQPQHF.

The J gene is TRBJ1-6, the V gene TRBV11-1, with unresolved D. In germline, CDR1 is SGHAT, CDR2 FQDESV (reference sequence). The length of the CDR3 is 14 residues. V lost 4 bases to trimming and J lost 7 bases, with 11 bases between them. The CDR3 bases are TGTGCCAGCAGCTCCCTGCAAGCGAATTCACCCCTCCACTTT. This encodes CASSSLQANSPLHF. The complete variable domain, with remaining parts taken from reference TRBV11-1 and TRBJ1-6, reads EAEVAQSPRYKITEKSQAVAFWCDPISGHATLYWYRQILGQGPELLVQFQDESVVDDSQLPKDRFSAERLKGVDSTLKIQPAELGDSAMYLCASSSLQANSPLHFGNGTRLTVT.

The genes are TRBV3-1 (or the pseudogene TRBV3-2) and TRBJ2-3; 11 nucleotides agree with TRBD2. The CDR3 is made up of 16 amino acids. Germline loops: CDR1 LGHDT, CDR2 YNNKEL (reference sequence). Trimming took 4 bases from V and 2 from J; bases not matched to a gene: 5. This chain's CDR3 is CASSLLAGVSTDTQYF. CDR3 nucleotides: TGTGCCAGCAGCCTACTAGCGGGAGTCTCCACAGATACGCAGTATTTT.

This sequence joins TRBV7-2 and TRBJ1-4; 7 bases are shared with TRBD1. The CDR3 sequence is 14 residues long. With 0 bases clipped from V and 6 bases from J, the junction kept 1 base outside the gene matches. Germline V gene lookup returns CDR1 SGHTA and CDR2 FQGNSA. The CDR3 coding sequence is TGTGCCAGCAGCTTAGCAGGGGGCCATGAAAAACTGTTTTTT. Its translation: CASSLAGGHEKLFF.

This chain links TRBV30 with TRBJ2-5; no definite D call. The CDR3 runs to 14 residues. Trimming shortened V by 5 bases and J by 5 bases, and 18 bases separated the two germline ends. Germline assignment: CDR1 GTSNPN and CDR2 SVGIG (reference sequence). CDR3 residues: CAWSPLLSRETQYF. In DNA form, the CDR3 reads TGTGCCTGGTCCCCGCTCTTGAGTAGGGAGACCCAGTACTTC.